This T cell receptor beta chain was retrieved from a study of T cells in Graves' hyperthyroidism and ophthalmopathy. Study results and limitations: In validation, the model predicted ophthalmopathy. These predictions came a median approximately six months before onset. Researchers report that a 13 V-J model separated ophthalmopathy from stable hyperthyroidism.

TCR beta CDR3 regions were amplified from RNA transcripts. The primer set for the first-round RT-PCR of the TCR CDR3 was HTBI. One entry per CDR3 protein results from TCRdb running MiXCR on the multiplex PCR reads. Of approximately 480,000 distinct CDR3 sequences listed, roughly 20% were seen once; the top ten hold about a quarter. This clonotype occurred many times. The antigen is unknown. The CDR3 has 13 residues. V was trimmed by 10 bases and J by 4 bases, leaving 16 bases between them. Germline CDR1 SNHLY, CDR2 FYNNEI. The chain employs TRBV2 and TRBJ1-2; possible D gene TRBD1, 5 bases. The clonotype was recovered from a man younger than 35 with Graves' hyperthyroidism. The specimen was blood. The CDR3 loop reads CATSGPTGYGYTF. CDR3 nucleotide sequence: TGTGCCACATCAGGGCCCACTGGCTATGGCTACACCTTC.